This entry features one T cell receptor beta chain sequence. What it recognizes is unknown. The sample comes from a study of vaccination and CD4 T cells after COVID-19. About the research overall: The authors exposed cells to overlapping spike peptides derived from SARS-CoV-2, HCoV-NL63, HCoV-OC43 and HCoV-229E. Study-wide findings and caveats: Reactive clonotype counts went from median about 20 after infection to about 37 after vaccination, nonsignificantly. Only after vaccination were a median 86.3% of convalescents' reactive clones seen.

Treatment of the sample: roughly 11-day PBMC culture with coronavirus spike peptide pools or control peptides (ViraFEST assay). In the ViraFEST assay, peptide-pool expansion preceded TCR sequencing of expanded clonotypes. Looked up from germline, CDR1 is MNHNS and CDR2 is SASEGT. The length of the CDR3 is 17 residues. The junction had 11 bases not matched to a gene; V was cut back by 6 bases and J by 8 bases. Sequencing of cultured CD4+ T cell DNA used the Oncomine TCR Beta short-read assay. TCRdb analysed the PCR reads with MiXCR anew, one entry per CDR3 protein. The top ten hold around 31% of the sample, which has about 12,000 distinct CDR3 sequences, just under 75% seen once.

This receptor was identified in a human donor who had recovered from COVID-19. The chain recombines TRBV6-1 with TRBJ1-6; 12 bases align to TRBD1. The source material was CD4+ T cells from blood, cultured in vitro. CDR3 nucleotides: TGTGCCAGCAGCTTTAGCCGGGACAGGGGGCCGTATTCACCCCTCCACTTT. Protein sequence: CASSFSRDRGPYSPLHF.